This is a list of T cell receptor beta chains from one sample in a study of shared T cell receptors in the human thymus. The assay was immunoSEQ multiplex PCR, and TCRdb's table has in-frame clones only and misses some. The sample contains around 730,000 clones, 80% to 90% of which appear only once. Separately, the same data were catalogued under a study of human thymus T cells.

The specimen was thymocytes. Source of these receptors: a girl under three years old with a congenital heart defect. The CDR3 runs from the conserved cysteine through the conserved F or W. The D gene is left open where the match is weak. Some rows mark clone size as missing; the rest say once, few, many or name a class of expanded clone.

CDR3: CASSYRLALQGMKGEQFF
DNA: TGTGCCAGCAGCTACCGATTAGCTTTACAGGGAATGAAGGGTGAGCAGTTCTTC
size: .
J: TRBJ2-1
D: .
V: TRBV7-2
length: 18

CDR3: CASSRKGQPTNTGELFF
DNA: TGTGCCAGCAGCCGAAAGGGACAGCCAACGAACACCGGGGAGCTGTTTTTT
size: .
J: TRBJ2-2
D: TRBD1
V: TRBV28
length: 17

CDR3: CASRPKHRGYSNQPQHF
DNA: TGTGCCAGCAGACCAAAGCACAGGGGGTATAGCAATCAGCCCCAGCATTTT
size: .
J: TRBJ1-5
D: TRBD1
V: TRBV27
length: 17

CDR3: CASSQFSYEQYF
DNA: TGTGCCAGCAGCCAATTTAGCTACGAGCAGTACTTC
size: .
J: TRBJ2-7
D: .
V: TRBV16
length: 12

CDR3: CASSQEVRGTGILCEQFF
DNA: TGCGCCAGCAGCCAAGAGGTGAGGGGGACAGGGATTTTGTGTGAGCAGTTCTTC
size: .
J: TRBJ2-1
D: TRBD1
V: TRBV4-3
length: 18

CDR3: CAISPPEYF
DNA: TGCGCCATAAGCCCACCGGAGTACTTC
size: .
J: TRBJ2-7
D: .
V: TRBV4-3
length: 9

CDR3: CASSPLGQMGTYEQYF
DNA: TGTGCCAGCAGCCCCCTAGGACAGATGGGGACCTACGAGCAGTACTTC
size: once
J: TRBJ2-7
D: .
V: TRBV7-9
length: 16

CDR3: CASSCGQRDPNEQFF
DNA: TGTGCCAGCAGTTGTGGACAGAGAGACCCCAATGAGCAGTTCTTC
size: .
J: TRBJ2-1
D: .
V: TRBV28
length: 15

CDR3: CASSRTRGSYTF
DNA: TGTGCCAGCAGCAGAACCAGGGGTAGCTACACCTTC
size: .
J: TRBJ1-2
D: .
V: TRBV6-1
length: 12

CDR3: CASSERDGGSSYEQYF
DNA: TGTGCCAGCAGTGAAAGGGACGGGGGGTCCTCCTACGAGCAGTACTTC
size: .
J: TRBJ2-7
D: TRBD2
V: TRBV25-1
length: 16

CDR3: CAWIAHSEIF
DNA: TGTGCCTGGATAGCGCACAGCGAGATATTC
size: .
J: TRBJ1-2
D: .
V: TRBV30
length: 10

CDR3: CASSPPGRASSYEQYF
DNA: TGTGCCAGCAGCCCTCCAGGGAGGGCGAGCTCCTACGAGCAGTACTTC
size: .
J: TRBJ2-7
D: TRBD2
V: TRBV5-6
length: 16

CDR3: CASRAGTGFTEAFF
DNA: TGTGCCAGCAGGGCCGGGACAGGGTTCACTGAAGCTTTCTTT
size: .
J: TRBJ1-1
D: TRBD1
V: TRBV2
length: 14

CDR3: CASSRRQGDTEAFF
DNA: TGTGCCAGCAGTAGACGCCAGGGTGACACTGAAGCTTTCTTT
size: .
J: TRBJ1-1
D: .
V: TRBV6-4
length: 14

CDR3: CASSPGGGPNGYTF
DNA: TGTGCCAGCAGCCCCGGGGGGGGGCCTAATGGCTACACCTTC
size: .
J: TRBJ1-2
D: .
V: TRBV5-4
length: 14